The following is a TCR beta chain sequence with its context. This sample is drawn from a study of blood T cell repertoires in COVID-19. Whole-study context: Italy, Spain and the United States were the sources of the convalescent and acute COVID-19 samples. Sample material is recorded as cDNA or gDNA derived from T cells, B-cell-depleted T cells, or PBMCs.

Unmatched junction bases numbered 1, after V lost 4 bases and J lost 4 bases. Germline V gives CDR1 MNHEY, CDR2 SMNVEV (reference sequence). The CDR3 loop spans 14 amino acids. TCRdb keeps only in-frame clones here, not all; method: immunoSEQ multiplex PCR. The sample has about 140,000 clones; about 90% are singletons. Sequencing was performed on peripheral blood. This clonotype was obtained from a man between 60 and 70 years old with active or convalescent COVID-19. The J gene is TRBJ1-4, the V gene TRBV27; 9 bases are a match to TRBD1. In DNA form, the CDR3 reads TGTGCCAGCAGTTCGGGACAGGGTAATGAAAAACTGTTTTTT. Translation gives CASSSGQGNEKLFF. Full variable domain (missing parts from reference TRBV27 and TRBJ1-4): EAQVTQNPRYLITVTGKKLTVTCSQNMNHEYMSWYRQDPGLGLRQIYYSMNVEVTDKGDVPEGYKVSRKEKRNFPLILESPSPNQTSLYFCASSSGQGNEKLFFGSGTQLSVL.